Listed below are T cell receptor beta chains from one sample, sequenced in a study of regulatory T cells in long-lasting Graves disease. TCRdb passed the multiplex PCR reads through MiXCR, listing each CDR3 protein once. Of approximately 540,000 distinct CDR3 sequences listed, around 12% are singletons. This sample also appeared in a second study, on T cells in Graves' hyperthyroidism and ophthalmopathy.

Sequenced material: peripheral blood mononuclear cells (PBMCs), taken at new diagnosis, from a patient treated with antithyroid drugs. These receptors came from a woman aged 25 to 39 with Graves disease. The CDR3 runs from the conserved cysteine through the conserved F or W. Fields, in order: D gene, clone size, J gene, V gene, CDR3 protein, CDR3 DNA. A D gene is named only where the DNA matches it firmly. Clone sizes are given selectively: once, few, many, or a class where the clone is expanded.

TRBD1 | many | TRBJ1-4 | TRBV6-1 | CASGSTGRDEKLFF | TGTGCCAGCGGATCGACAGGGCGGGATGAAAAACTGTTTTTT
TRBD1 | many | TRBJ1-1 | TRBV11-2 | CASSLAGGAFF | TGTGCCAGCAGCTTAGCAGGGGGAGCTTTCTTT
TRBD2 | many | TRBJ2-6 | TRBV18 | CASSGEGNVLTF | TGTGCCAGCTCAGGGGAGGGCAACGTCCTGACTTTC
- | - | TRBJ2-2 | TRBV3-1 | CASSPPWGRTNTGELFF | TGTGCCAGCAGCCCCCCTTGGGGGCGGACGAACACCGGGGAGCTGTTTTTT
TRBD1 | - | TRBJ1-2 | TRBV3-1 | CASSQDHGETGATSYGYTF | TGTGCCAGCAGCCAAGACCACGGGGAGACAGGGGCCACGAGCTATGGCTACACCTTC
TRBD1 | many | TRBJ1-4 | TRBV2 | CASSIEGATFF | TGTGCCAGCAGCATTGAGGGGGCTACGTTTTTT
- | - | TRBJ2-2 | TRBV9 | CASSVPVTGEASMPGELFF | TGTGCCAGCAGCGTACCGGTCACTGGGGAGGCTAGTATGCCCGGGGAGCTGTTTTTT
TRBD1 | many | TRBJ2-7 | TRBV30 | CAWSVGTATYEQYF | TGTGCCTGGAGTGTAGGGACAGCTACTTACGAGCAGTACTTC
- | many | TRBJ2-7 | TRBV5-6 | CASSSDTYEQYF | TGTGCCAGCAGTTCTGACACCTACGAGCAGTACTTC
TRBD2 | - | TRBJ2-2 | TRBV12-3/TRBV12-4 | CASSLARTSGDLGELFF | TGTGCCAGCAGTTTAGCCCGGACTAGCGGGGACCTCGGGGAGCTGTTTTTT
- | many | TRBJ2-5 | TRBV5-5 | CASSLFWVSETQYF | TGTGCCAGCAGCTTGTTCTGGGTATCAGAGACCCAGTACTTC
TRBD1 | many | TRBJ2-1 | TRBV5-1 | CASSQSHGPGQGDNEQFF | TGCGCCAGCAGCCAATCCCATGGCCCGGGACAGGGTGACAATGAGCAGTTCTTC
TRBD1 | many | TRBJ2-3 | TRBV15 | CATSRVGQSGADTQYF | TGTGCCACCAGCAGAGTGGGACAGTCAGGGGCAGATACGCAGTATTTT
- | many | TRBJ1-6 | TRBV9 | CASSPEAGHSPLHF | TGTGCCAGCAGCCCTGAGGCAGGGCATTCACCCCTCCACTTT
TRBD1 | many | TRBJ1-5 | TRBV6-5 | CASSYKVGGGSQPQHF | TGTGCCAGCAGTTACAAGGTTGGAGGGGGCAGTCAGCCCCAGCATTTT
TRBD2 | many | TRBJ2-1 | TRBV20-1 | CSARDPAGGGGNEQFF | TGCAGTGCTAGAGATCCGGCGGGAGGCGGGGGCAATGAGCAGTTCTTC
TRBD2 | few | TRBJ2-1 | TRBV4-3 | CASSLQSSGIHEQFF | TGCGCCAGCAGCCTCCAGAGTAGCGGGATCCATGAGCAGTTCTTC
- | many | TRBJ2-4 | TRBV6-5 | CASSYSTATGNIQYF | TGTGCCAGCAGTTACTCGACAGCAACTGGAAACATTCAGTACTTC
TRBD1 | many | TRBJ1-1 | TRBV12-3/TRBV12-4 | CASRKNTGGGTEAFF | TGTGCCAGCAGAAAAAATACAGGGGGCGGGACTGAAGCTTTCTTT
TRBD2 | many | TRBJ2-1 | TRBV7-2 | CASSLARGDNEQFF | TGTGCCAGCAGCTTGGCTCGGGGGGACAATGAGCAGTTCTTC
- | - | TRBJ2-7 | TRBV7-9 | CASSLVNGYEQYF | TGTGCCAGCAGCTTAGTGAACGGGTACGAGCAGTACTTC
TRBD1 | many | TRBJ1-1 | TRBV2 | CASTVQGAGTEAFF | TGTGCCAGCACCGTACAGGGGGCCGGGACTGAAGCTTTCTTT
- | many | TRBJ2-1 | TRBV3-1 | CASSQAGGKFF | TGTGCCAGCAGCCAAGCTGGGGGGAAGTTCTTC
- | many | TRBJ2-3 | TRBV20-1 | CSAREVDTQYF | TGCAGTGCTAGAGAGGTAGATACGCAGTATTTT
- | many | TRBJ2-1 | TRBV29-1 | CSVVQEYNEQFF | TGCAGCGTTGTACAGGAATACAATGAGCAGTTCTTC
TRBD1 | many | TRBJ1-2 | TRBV29-1 | CSVVGQGNNYGYTF | TGCAGCGTTGTGGGACAGGGCAATAACTATGGCTACACCTTC
- | - | TRBJ2-7 | TRBV6-7 | CASRSPGVPPYEQYF | TGTGCCAGCCGATCGCCGGGGGTTCCACCCTACGAGCAGTACTTC
- | few | TRBJ2-7 | TRBV20-1 | CSAPGLLPYEQYF | TGCAGTGCCCCGGGACTCCTCCCCTACGAGCAGTACTTC
- | - | TRBJ2-7 | TRBV7-9 | CASSFELSFSQYF | TGTGCCAGCAGCTTTGAGCTCTCGTTTAGTCAGTACTTC
- | many | TRBJ1-4 | TRBV18 | CASSPQTRGQAEKLFF | TGTGCCAGCTCACCACAGACCCGGGGGCAGGCAGAAAAACTGTTTTTT
- | few | TRBJ1-2 | TRBV30 | CAWKRDGYGYTF | TGTGCCTGGAAGCGGGACGGATATGGCTACACCTTC
- | many | TRBJ2-2 | TRBV7-8 | CASRSAGELFF | TGTGCCAGCAGGTCGGCCGGGGAGCTGTTTTTT
- | many | TRBJ2-1 | TRBV28 | CASSLPQGSSSYNEQFF | TGTGCCAGCAGTTTACCCCAGGGTAGCAGCTCCTACAATGAGCAGTTCTTC
TRBD1 | many | TRBJ2-5 | TRBV7-2 | CASSPGRDRATTQYF | TGTGCCAGCAGCCCTGGCCGGGACAGGGCAACGACCCAGTACTTC
- | many | TRBJ1-1 | TRBV6-1 | CASSTSTGQITEAFF | TGTGCCAGCAGCACGTCCACAGGACAGATCACTGAAGCTTTCTTT
- | - | TRBJ2-7 | TRBV7-9 | CASSIRSGDSSYEQYF | TGTGCCAGCAGCATCCGGTCGGGAGATTCCTCCTACGAGCAGTACTTC
TRBD2 | many | TRBJ2-1 | TRBV3-1 | CASSQERISGSTYEQFF | TGTGCCAGCAGCCAAGAACGGATTAGCGGGAGTACATATGAGCAGTTCTTC
TRBD1 | many | TRBJ2-3 | TRBV29-1 | CSAGQATDTQYF | TGCAGCGCCGGACAGGCCACAGATACGCAGTATTTT
- | many | TRBJ1-4 | TRBV9 | CASSFRGSTNEKLFF | TGTGCCAGCAGCTTCAGGGGCTCAACTAATGAAAAACTGTTTTTT
- | - | TRBJ1-5 | TRBV19 | CASSYTGMTSNQPQHF | TGTGCCAGTAGTTACACCGGGATGACGAGCAATCAGCCCCAGCATTTT
- | many | TRBJ1-2 | TRBV7-9 | CASSLVSGIYGYTF | TGTGCCAGCAGCTTAGTATCCGGGATCTATGGCTACACCTTC
TRBD2 | few | TRBJ2-2 | TRBV11-2 | CASSSIAGVTGELFF | TGTGCCAGCAGCTCAATAGCGGGAGTCACCGGGGAGCTGTTTTTT
- | many | TRBJ2-1 | TRBV2 | CASSAERPDEQFF | TGTGCCAGCAGCGCGGAGAGGCCCGATGAGCAGTTCTTC
- | many | TRBJ1-1 | TRBV29-1 | CSVDRGKYTEAFF | TGCAGCGTTGATCGAGGGAAATACACTGAAGCTTTCTTT
- | - | TRBJ2-2 | TRBV7-6 | CASSLGRQGPNTWEPFF | TGTGCCAGCAGCTTAGGTCGCCAGGGCCCGAACACCTGGGAGCCGTTTTTT
- | many | TRBJ2-7 | TRBV27 | CASSLRGLIYEQYF | TGTGCCAGCAGTTTACGTGGTCTTATCTACGAGCAGTACTTC
- | many | TRBJ2-3 | TRBV28 | CASSPGGLVSDTQYF | TGTGCCAGCAGTCCCGGGGGGCTAGTGTCAGATACGCAGTATTTT
- | many | TRBJ2-4 | TRBV3-1 | CASSAWRGIQYF | TGTGCCAGCAGCGCCTGGCGGGGCATTCAGTACTTC
TRBD2 | many | TRBJ2-1 | TRBV9 | CASSPSGTSGRYEQFF | TGTGCCAGCAGCCCGAGTGGGACTAGCGGGAGGTATGAGCAGTTCTTC
- | - | TRBJ2-1 | TRBV4-1 | CASSHPGIGSYNEQFF | TGCGCCAGCAGCCACCCAGGGATTGGCTCCTACAATGAGCAGTTCTTC
TRBD2 | many | TRBJ2-5 | TRBV6-5 | CASSFRGEETQYF | TGTGCCAGCAGTTTCCGGGGGGAGGAGACCCAGTACTTC
TRBD2 | many | TRBJ2-1 | TRBV24-1 | CATSDSGTSGRIDEQFF | TGTGCCACCAGTGACTCCGGGACTAGCGGGAGAATCGATGAGCAGTTCTTC
- | many | TRBJ1-4 | TRBV2 | CASTSGATNEKLFF | TGTGCCAGCACTTCTGGAGCAACTAATGAAAAACTGTTTTTT
TRBD1 | many | TRBJ1-1 | TRBV29-1 | CSVAARLTGTEAFF | TGCAGCGTTGCCGCTAGATTGACAGGGACTGAAGCTTTCTTT
- | - | TRBJ2-1 | TRBV11-3 | CASSLVEDEQFF | TGTGCCAGCAGCTTAGTTGAAGATGAGCAGTTCTTC
TRBD2 | many | TRBJ2-7 | TRBV6-2/TRBV6-3 | CASSVTGGDYEQYF | TGTGCCAGCAGTGTAACGGGAGGGGACTACGAGCAGTACTTC
TRBD1 | - | TRBJ2-7 | TRBV12-3/TRBV12-4 | CASNPGQGRAYEQYF | TGTGCCAGCAACCCCGGACAGGGACGAGCCTACGAGCAGTACTTC
- | many | TRBJ1-1 | TRBV7-8 | CASSLGPENTEAFF | TGTGCCAGCAGCCTCGGGCCGGAGAACACTGAAGCTTTCTTT
TRBD1 | many | TRBJ2-7 | TRBV29-1 | CSAQGQGASYEQYF | TGCAGCGCCCAAGGACAGGGGGCTTCCTACGAGCAGTACTTC
- | many | TRBJ2-3 | TRBV7-9 | CASSLTRTTDTQYF | TGTGCCAGCAGCTTGACTCGGACGACAGATACGCAGTATTTT